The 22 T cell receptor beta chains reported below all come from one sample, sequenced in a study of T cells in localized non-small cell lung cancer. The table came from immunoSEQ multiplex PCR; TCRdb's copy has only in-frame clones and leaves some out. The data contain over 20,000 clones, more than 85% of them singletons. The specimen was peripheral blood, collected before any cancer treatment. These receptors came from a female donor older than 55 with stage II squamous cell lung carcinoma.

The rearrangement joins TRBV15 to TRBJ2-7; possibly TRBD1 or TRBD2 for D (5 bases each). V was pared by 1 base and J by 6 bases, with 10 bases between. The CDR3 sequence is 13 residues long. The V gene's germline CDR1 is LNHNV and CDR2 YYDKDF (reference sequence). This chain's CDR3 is CATSRGGPGEQYF. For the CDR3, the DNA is TGTGCCACCAGCAGAGGGGGACCGGGCGAGCAGTACTTC.

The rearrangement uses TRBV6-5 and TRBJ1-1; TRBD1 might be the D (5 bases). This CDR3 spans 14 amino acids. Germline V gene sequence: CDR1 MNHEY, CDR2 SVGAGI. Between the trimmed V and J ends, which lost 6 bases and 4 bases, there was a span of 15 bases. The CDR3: CASRLPGQSTEAFF. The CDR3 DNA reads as TGTGCCAGCAGGCTTCCAGGGCAGAGCACTGAAGCTTTCTTT.

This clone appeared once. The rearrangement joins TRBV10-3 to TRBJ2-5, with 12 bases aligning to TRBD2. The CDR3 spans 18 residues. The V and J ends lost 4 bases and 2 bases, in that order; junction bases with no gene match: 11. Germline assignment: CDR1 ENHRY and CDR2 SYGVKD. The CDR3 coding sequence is TGTGCCATCAGTGTATCAATCGGACTAGCGGGAAAACAAGAGACCCAGTACTTC. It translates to CAISVSIGLAGKQETQYF.

The CDR3 coding sequence is TGTGCCAGCAGCCCGAGCGCCGGTACGCAGTATTTT. Translated, it gives CASSPSAGTQYF. V and J are TRBV7-8 and TRBJ2-3; no firm D call. The CDR3 length is 12 residues. With 5 bases removed from V and 8 bases from J, the gap between germline ends came to 11 bases. The V gene's germline CDR1 is SGHVS and CDR2 FQNEAQ.

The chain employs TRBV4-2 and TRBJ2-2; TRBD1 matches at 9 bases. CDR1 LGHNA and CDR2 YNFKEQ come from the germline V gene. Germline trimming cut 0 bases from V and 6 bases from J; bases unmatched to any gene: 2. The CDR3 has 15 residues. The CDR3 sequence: CASSQDRQGAGELFF. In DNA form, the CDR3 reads TGTGCCAGCAGCCAAGATCGACAGGGGGCCGGGGAGCTGTTTTTT.

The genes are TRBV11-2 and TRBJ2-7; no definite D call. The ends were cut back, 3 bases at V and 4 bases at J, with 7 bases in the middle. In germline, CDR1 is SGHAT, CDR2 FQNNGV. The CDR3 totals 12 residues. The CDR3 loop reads CASSFRLYEQYF. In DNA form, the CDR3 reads TGTGCCAGCAGCTTTCGGCTATACGAGCAGTACTTC.

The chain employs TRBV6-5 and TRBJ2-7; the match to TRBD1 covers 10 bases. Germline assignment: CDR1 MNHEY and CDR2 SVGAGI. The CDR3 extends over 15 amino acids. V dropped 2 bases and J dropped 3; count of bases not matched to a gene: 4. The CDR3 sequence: CASSYRDRGHYEQYF. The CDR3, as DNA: TGTGCCAGCAGTTACCGGGACAGGGGTCACTACGAGCAGTACTTC.

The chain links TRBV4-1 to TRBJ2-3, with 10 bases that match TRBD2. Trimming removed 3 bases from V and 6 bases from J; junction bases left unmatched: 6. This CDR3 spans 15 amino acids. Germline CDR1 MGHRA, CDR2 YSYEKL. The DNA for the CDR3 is TGCGCCAGCAGCCAGGCTAGCGGGGGTTGGGATACGCAGTATTTT. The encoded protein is CASSQASGGWDTQYF.

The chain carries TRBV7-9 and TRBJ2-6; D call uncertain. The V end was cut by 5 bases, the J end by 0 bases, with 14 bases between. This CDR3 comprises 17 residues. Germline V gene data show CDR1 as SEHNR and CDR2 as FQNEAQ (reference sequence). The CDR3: CASSPDRTASGANVLTF. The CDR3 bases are TGTGCCAGCAGCCCGGATAGGACGGCCTCTGGGGCCAACGTCCTGACTTTC.

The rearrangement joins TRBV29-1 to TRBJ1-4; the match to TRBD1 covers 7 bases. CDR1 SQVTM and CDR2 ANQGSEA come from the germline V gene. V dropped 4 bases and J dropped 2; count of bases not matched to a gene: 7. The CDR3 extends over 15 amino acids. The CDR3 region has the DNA TGCAGCGTTGGGGGCACAGGGGTGACTAATGAAAAACTGTTTTTT. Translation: CSVGGTGVTNEKLFF.

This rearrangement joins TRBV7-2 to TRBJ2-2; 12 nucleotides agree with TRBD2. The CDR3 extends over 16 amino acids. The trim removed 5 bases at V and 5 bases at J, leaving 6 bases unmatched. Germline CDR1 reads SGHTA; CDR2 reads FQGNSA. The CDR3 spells CASSDGLAGRTGELFF. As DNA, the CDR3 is TGTGCCAGCAGCGACGGACTAGCGGGGAGGACCGGGGAGCTGTTTTTT. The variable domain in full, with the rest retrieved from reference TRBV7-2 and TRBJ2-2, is GAGVSQSPSNKVTEKGKDVELRCDPISGHTALYWYRQSLGQGLEFLIYFQGNSAPDKSGLPSDRFSAERTGGSVSTLTIQRTQQEDSAVYLCASSDGLAGRTGELFFGEGSRLTVL.

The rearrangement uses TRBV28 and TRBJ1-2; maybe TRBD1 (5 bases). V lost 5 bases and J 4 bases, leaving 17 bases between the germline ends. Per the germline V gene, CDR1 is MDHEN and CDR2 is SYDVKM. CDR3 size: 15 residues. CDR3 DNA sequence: TGTGCCAGCAGTCCCCCCGGGGGATCTATCTATGGCTACACCTTC. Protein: CASSPPGGSIYGYTF.

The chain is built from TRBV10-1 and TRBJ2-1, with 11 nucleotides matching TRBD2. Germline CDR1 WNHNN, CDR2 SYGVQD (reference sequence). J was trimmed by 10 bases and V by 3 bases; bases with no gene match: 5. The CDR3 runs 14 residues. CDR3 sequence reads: CASSDSGRGGEQFF. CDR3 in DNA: TGCGCCAGCAGTGATAGCGGGAGGGGGGGAGAGCAGTTCTTC.

The CDR3 here is CASRGHRDRGGGELFF. DNA of the CDR3: TGTGCCAGCAGAGGGCACCGGGACAGGGGCGGGGGGGAGCTGTTTTTT. J is TRBJ2-2 and V is TRBV27, with 10 nucleotides matching TRBD1. The J segment lost 8 bases and the V segment lost 6 bases, leaving 12 bases of the junction unmatched. The germline CDR1 and CDR2 sequences are MNHEY and SMNVEV (reference sequence). The length of the CDR3 is 16 residues.

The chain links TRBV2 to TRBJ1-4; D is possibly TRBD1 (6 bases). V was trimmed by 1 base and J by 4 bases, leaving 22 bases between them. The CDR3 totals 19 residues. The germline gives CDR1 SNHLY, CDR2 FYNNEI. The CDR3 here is CASSEGLWAERGFNEKLFF. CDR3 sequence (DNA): TGTGCCAGCAGTGAAGGGTTATGGGCCGAGAGGGGGTTTAATGAAAAACTGTTTTTT.

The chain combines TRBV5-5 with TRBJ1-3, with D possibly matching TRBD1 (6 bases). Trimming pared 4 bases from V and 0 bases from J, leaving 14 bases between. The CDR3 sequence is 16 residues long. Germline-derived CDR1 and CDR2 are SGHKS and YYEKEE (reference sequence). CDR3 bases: TGTGCCAGCAGCCCAAAAACAGGGTTCTCTGGAAACACCATATATTTT. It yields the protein CASSPKTGFSGNTIYF.

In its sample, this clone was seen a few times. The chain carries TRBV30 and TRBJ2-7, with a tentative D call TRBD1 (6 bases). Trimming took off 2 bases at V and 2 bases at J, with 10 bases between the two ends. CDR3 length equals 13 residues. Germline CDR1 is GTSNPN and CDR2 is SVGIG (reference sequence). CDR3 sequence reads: CAWSMGATYEQYF. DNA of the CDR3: TGTGCCTGGAGTATGGGGGCAACCTACGAGCAGTACTTC.

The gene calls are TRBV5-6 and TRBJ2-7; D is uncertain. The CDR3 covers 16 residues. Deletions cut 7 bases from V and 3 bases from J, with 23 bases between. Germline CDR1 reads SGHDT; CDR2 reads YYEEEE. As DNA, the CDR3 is TGTGCCAGCGGCAACGACAAGAAAAGGGAAATCTACGAGCAGTACTTC. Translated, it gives CASGNDKKREIYEQYF.

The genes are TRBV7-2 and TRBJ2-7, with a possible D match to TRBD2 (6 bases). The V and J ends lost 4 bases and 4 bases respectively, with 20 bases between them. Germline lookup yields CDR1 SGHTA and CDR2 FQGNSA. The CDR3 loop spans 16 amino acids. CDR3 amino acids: CASSWAMGGATYEQYF. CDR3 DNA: TGTGCCAGCAGCTGGGCCATGGGGGGAGCGACGTACGAGCAGTACTTC. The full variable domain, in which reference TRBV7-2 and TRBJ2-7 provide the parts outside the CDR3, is GAGVSQSPSNKVTEKGKDVELRCDPISGHTALYWYRQSLGQGLEFLIYFQGNSAPDKSGLPSDRFSAERTGGSVSTLTIQRTQQEDSAVYLCASSWAMGGATYEQYFGPGTRLTVT.

The CDR3, as DNA: TGTGCCAGCAGCCCCCCACCCCATACGCAGTATTTT. The encoded protein is CASSPPPHTQYF. This chain links TRBV9 with TRBJ2-3; unclear D gene. V was cut by 4 bases and J by 7 bases, with 10 bases left in between. Per germline, CDR1 SGDLS and CDR2 YYNGEE. The CDR3 is 12 residues long. The full variable domain, completed using reference TRBV9 and TRBJ2-3, is DSGVTQTPKHLITATGQRVTLRCSPRSGDLSVYWYQQSLDQGLQFLIQYYNGEERAKGNILERFSAQQFPDLHSELNLSSLELGDSALYFCASSPPPHTQYFGPGTRLTVL.

The CDR3 region has the DNA TGTGCCAGCACCAAAGGGGGATTCGCTGAAGCTTTCTTT. Translation gives CASTKGGFAEAFF. The chain recombines TRBV2 with TRBJ1-1, with D maybe TRBD1 (6 bases). V was clipped by 7 bases and J by 6 bases, with 15 bases between them. Germline assignment: CDR1 SNHLY and CDR2 FYNNEI. The CDR3 has 13 residues.

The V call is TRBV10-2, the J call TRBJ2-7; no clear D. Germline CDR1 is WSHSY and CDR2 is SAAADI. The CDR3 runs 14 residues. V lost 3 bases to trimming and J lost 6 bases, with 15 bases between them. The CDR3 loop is CASSEPWATGEQYF. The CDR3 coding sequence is TGCGCCAGCAGTGAACCTTGGGCCACCGGCGAGCAGTACTTC.